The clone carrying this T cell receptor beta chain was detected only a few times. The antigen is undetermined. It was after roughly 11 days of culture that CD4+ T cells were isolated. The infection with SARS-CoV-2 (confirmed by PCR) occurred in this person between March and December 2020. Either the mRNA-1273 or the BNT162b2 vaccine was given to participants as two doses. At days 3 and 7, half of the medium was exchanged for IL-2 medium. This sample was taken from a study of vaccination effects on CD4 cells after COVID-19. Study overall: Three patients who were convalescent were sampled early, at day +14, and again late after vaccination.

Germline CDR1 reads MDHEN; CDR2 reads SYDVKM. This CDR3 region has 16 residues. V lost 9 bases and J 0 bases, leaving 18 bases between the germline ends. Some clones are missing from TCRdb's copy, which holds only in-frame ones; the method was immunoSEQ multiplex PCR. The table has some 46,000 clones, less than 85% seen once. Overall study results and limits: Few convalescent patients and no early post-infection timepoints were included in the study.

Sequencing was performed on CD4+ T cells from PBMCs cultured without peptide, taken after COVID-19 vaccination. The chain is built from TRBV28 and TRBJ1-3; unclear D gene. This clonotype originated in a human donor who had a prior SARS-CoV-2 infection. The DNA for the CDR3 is TGTGCCAGTTCCCCTCTGAGCTCCCGCTCTGGAAACACCATATATTTT. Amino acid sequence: CASSPLSSRSGNTIYF.